This TCR beta chain was observed in a study of blood T cell repertoires in COVID-19 (dated by TCRdb to 2019 to 2021). In terms of the full investigation: Samples from collaborators originated in the United States, Italy and Spain and spanned both the acute and convalescent phases of COVID-19. The material from the prospective study consisted of cDNA or gDNA derived from T cells, B-cell-depleted T cells, or PBMCs. The dataset comprised deeply sampled blood TCRbeta repertoires from subjects exposed to, actively infected with, or recovered from COVID-19. The repertoires were released in a freely available public database intended as a resource for research on the immune response to SARS-CoV-2. Samples came from the ongoing ImmuneRACE study (first 160 participants) plus 1,254 subjects from 6 global collaborators. Nearly every sample came with metadata listing a de-identified subject ID, COVID-19 status, age in years and sex. Where available, HLA class I and class II types were obtained from metadata supplied by the sample provider rather than from assay-based typing.

On this clone itself: Its antigen remains undetermined. No quality values exist for individual bases; no much larger clone is one base distant.

TCRbeta CDR3 regions were amplified from genomic DNA by means of the immunoSEQ Assay, a bias-controlled multiplex PCR. In the paper's pipeline: Nucleated cell counts per sample were estimated from amplification of reference gene primers within the assay. To quantify the absolute abundance of each unique TCRbeta CDR3 rearrangement, sequence reads were collapsed and filtered. For each sample, productive Simpson clonality was calculated by taking the square root of Simpson's diversity index across productive rearrangements. The clones in this table, taken by TCRdb from immuneACCESS, are in-frame only. Not every clone is retained; where verified, under half of the shortfall comes from an unresolved V gene, and the cause of the rest is unknown. The D gene and trimming were derived from the DNA, and the V and J assignments and clone size from that table. The sample table contains roughly 37,000 clones; only one count was recorded for about 80% of them. The ten most abundant clones make up 2% of the sample.

General findings and caveats noted by the study authors: The quantity of clinical and demographic metadata differed by source and by participant and was supplied without curation.

V was cut back by 1 base and J by 6 bases, leaving a gap of 11 bases between them. The CDR3 goes from the cysteine to the phenylalanine over 14 residues. Only CDR3 DNA remains: 42 bases, in frame from the first base. The germline V gene (reference sequence) specifies SGHKS as CDR1 and YYEKEE as CDR2. Whole blood was collected in K2EDTA tubes by collaborating institutions according to the institutions' own protocols. For TCRbeta analysis, collaborators shipped samples in one of three forms: frozen whole blood, isolated PBMCs, or DNA extracted from either of those sample types. The sequence links TRBV5-5 to TRBJ1-5; the D gene remains uncertain. The specimen was peripheral blood. The receptor's source is a man in his sixties with active COVID-19. The base sequence is TGTGCCAGCAGCTTGCTATGGTCGGGTCAGCCCCAGCATTTT. Translated, it gives CASSLLWSGQPQHF. The CDR3 plus the reference TRBV5-5 and TRBJ1-5 genes for the other parts give the full variable domain: DAGVTQSPTHLIKTRGQQVTLRCSPISGHKSVSWYQQVLGQGPQFIFQYYEKEERGRGNFPDRFSARQFPNYSSELNVNALLLGDSALYLCASSLLWSGQPQHFGDGTRLSIL.